This T cell receptor (beta chain) comes out of a study of cytomegalovirus exposure and HLA in healthy donors. Though nominally healthy at sampling, donors likely had unrecorded immune exposures. This clone has just a few counts. As yet, its antigen is unknown. Whole-study findings and limits: HLA alleles showed associations with around 15,000 TCR beta sequences in a later analysis, at a 0.05 false discovery rate.

PCR was performed using 60 Vbeta and 13 Jbeta primers. The authors' processing: There were around 80 million unique TCR beta chains by a later count, and approximately 10 million of them were shared. TCRdb's copy holds only in-frame clones and misses some; the assay was immunoSEQ multiplex PCR. The DNA was the basis for D and trimming; V, J and clone size are from that table. This table has approximately 170,000 clones, almost 75% appearing once. Sequences were obtained from PBMCs. This TCR derives from a woman aged 18 to 35 in good health and CMV-seropositive.

This CDR3 reads CASSGTRVSTYNSPLHF. CDR3 DNA: TGTGCCAGCAGTGGTACCCGAGTAAGCACCTATAATTCACCCCTCCACTTT. The gene calls are TRBV6-1 and TRBJ1-6; D unclear. V was shortened by 4 bases and J by 2 bases, with 15 bases between the two germline ends. The CDR3 has 17 residues. In germline, CDR1 is MNHNS, CDR2 SASEGT.